This T cell receptor beta chain was profiled in a study of spatial heterogeneity in lung cancer. Each CDR3 protein gets one entry after TCRdb re-called the 5' RACE reads with MiXCR. The table includes 95,000 to 130,000 distinct CDR3 sequences, 12% detected once. The V and J ends lost 0 bases and 0 bases, in that order; junction bases with no gene match: 3. Germline CDR1 MGHRA, CDR2 YSYEKL. This CDR3 region has 17 residues. Described time point: blood at routine non-recurrence follow-up after resection. Unsorted tumor, nontumor lung tissue or cryopreserved PBMC supplied the whole RNA. The sequence derives from a male donor with early-stage non-small cell lung cancer. The sample here was PBMCs, taken at follow-up. J is TRBJ2-2 and V is TRBV4-1; 8 bases are shared with TRBD2. CDR3 sequence reads: CASSQDRGGPNTGELFF. CDR3 DNA sequence: TGCGCCAGCAGCCAAGATCGCGGGGGGCCGAACACCGGGGAGCTGTTTTTT.